This T cell receptor (beta chain) was profiled in a study of shared clonotypes between healthy human individuals. CDR3 length: 15 residues. The germline gives CDR1 MDHEN, CDR2 SYDVKM. Trimming removed 1 base from V and 7 bases from J; junction bases left unmatched: 5. Assay: immunoSEQ multiplex PCR; the TCRdb copy retains only in-frame clones and omits some. Of under 600,000 clones in the sample, approximately 97% were seen once. Sequencing was carried out using naive CD4+ T cells sorted from blood. Subset here: CD45RA+ positively selected. This receptor was taken from a woman younger than 45 in good health. This chain links TRBV28 with TRBJ2-1, with 9 nucleotides matching TRBD2. The DNA of the CDR3 is TGTGCCAGCAGTTTATCAGGACTAGCGAAAAATGAGCAGTTCTTC. Translation: CASSLSGLAKNEQFF. The full variable domain, rest sourced from reference TRBV28 and TRBJ2-1, is DVKVTQSSRYLVKRTGEKVFLECVQDMDHENMFWYRQDPGLGLRLIYFSYDVKMKEKGDIPEGYSVSREKKERFSLILESASTNQTSMYLCASSLSGLAKNEQFFGPGTRLTVL.